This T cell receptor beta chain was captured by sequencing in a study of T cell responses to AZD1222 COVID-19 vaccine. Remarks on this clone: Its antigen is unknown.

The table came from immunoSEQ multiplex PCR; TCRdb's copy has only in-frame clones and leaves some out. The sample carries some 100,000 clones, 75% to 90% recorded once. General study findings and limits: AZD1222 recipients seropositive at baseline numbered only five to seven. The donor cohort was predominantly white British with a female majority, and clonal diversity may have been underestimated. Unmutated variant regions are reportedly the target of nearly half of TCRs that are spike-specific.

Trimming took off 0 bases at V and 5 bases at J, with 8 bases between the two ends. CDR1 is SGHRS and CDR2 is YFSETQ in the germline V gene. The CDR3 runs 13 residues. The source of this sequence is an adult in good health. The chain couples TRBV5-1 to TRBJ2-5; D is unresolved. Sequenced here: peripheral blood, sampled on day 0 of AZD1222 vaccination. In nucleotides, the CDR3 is TGCGCCAGCAGCTTGGCCGGTGGGGAGACCCAGTACTTC. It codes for CASSLAGGETQYF.